This entry is about one T cell receptor (beta chain). Antigen unknown. Different DNA sequences within this sample yield the same CDR3. These data belong to a study of CD8+ T cells in alopecia areata. Study background: At a dose of 5 to 10 mg twice daily, oral tofacitinib was given to treated patients. Study-level points and caveats: Numerous clones, expanded in lesions, remained in scalp and blood during tofacitinib. How baseline CD8+ expansion relates to response remains uncertain (there was one nonresponder).

Trimming cost V 0 bases and J 5 bases; bases outside gene matches: 1. The CDR3 totals 13 residues. Germline loops: CDR1 GTSNPN, CDR2 SVGIG (reference sequence). Reverse transcribed after extraction, RNA yielded cDNA as the sequencing template. Clones were sequenced by immunoSEQ multiplex PCR, and TCRdb holds only the in-frame ones, with some missing. The profile shows 150,000 to 200,000 clones, roughly 60% of them singletons. Treatment reported: oral pan-JAK inhibitor, 5-10 mg twice daily. The authors sorted CD4+ and CD8+ T cells from PBMCs. The chain couples TRBV30 to TRBJ1-1, with 9 bases matching TRBD1. This TCR came from a human donor with alopecia areata. This material consisted of CD4+ T cells sorted from blood, taken between weeks 47 and 50, from a patient treated with tofacitinib. CDR3 bases: TGTGCCTGGAGTGTACAGGGGGCAACTGAAGCTTTCTTT. The encoded protein is CAWSVQGATEAFF.